The text below deals with one TCR beta chain. Original methodology: Researchers report that nucleated cell counts were estimated from reference gene primer amplification. TCRdb's copy holds only in-frame clones and misses some; the assay was immunoSEQ multiplex PCR. D and trimming come from the DNA, and the V and J calls and clone size come from that table. The sample shows 50,000 to 65,000 clones, about 81% of them seen only once. Trimming took off 7 bases at V and 5 bases at J, with 14 bases between the two ends. The length of the CDR3 is 13 residues. The germline V gene has CDR1 LNHDA and CDR2 SQIVND (reference sequence). These data originate in a study of blood T cell repertoires in COVID-19. Overall study: Acute and convalescent COVID-19 specimens originated in the United States, Italy and Spain. From T cells, B-cell-depleted T cells, or PBMCs came the material, which was cDNA or gDNA.

The V call is TRBV19, the J call TRBJ1-1; weak D call: TRBD1 (6 bases). Sequenced input: peripheral blood. The sequence derives from a woman aged 60-75 years with acute or convalescent COVID-19. Written as DNA, the CDR3 is TGTGCCAGTAAAGCAGGGGAGAGGACTGAAGCTTTCTTT. Translating it yields CASKAGERTEAFF. Full variable domain (outside the CDR3, taken from reference TRBV19 and TRBJ1-1): DGGITQSPKYLFRKEGQNVTLSCEQNLNHDAMYWYRQDPGQGLRLIYYSQIVNDFQKGDIAEGYSVSREKKESFPLTVTSAQKNPTAFYLCASKAGERTEAFFGQGTRLTVV.